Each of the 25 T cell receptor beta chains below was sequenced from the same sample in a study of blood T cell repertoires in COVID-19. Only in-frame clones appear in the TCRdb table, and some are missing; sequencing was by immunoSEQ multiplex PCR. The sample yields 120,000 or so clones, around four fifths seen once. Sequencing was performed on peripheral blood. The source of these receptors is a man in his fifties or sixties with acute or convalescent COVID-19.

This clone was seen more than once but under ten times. CDR3 in amino acids: CASSQNAGSSPLHF. The CDR3 coding sequence is TGTGCCAGCAGCCAAAACGCAGGCTCTTCACCCCTCCACTTT. The rearrangement uses TRBV3-1 (or the pseudogene TRBV3-2) and TRBJ1-6; no reliable D call. Trimming cost V 2 bases and J 9 bases, with 11 bases left between them. This CDR3 is 14 amino acids long. Per germline, CDR1 LGHDT and CDR2 YNNKEL (reference sequence).

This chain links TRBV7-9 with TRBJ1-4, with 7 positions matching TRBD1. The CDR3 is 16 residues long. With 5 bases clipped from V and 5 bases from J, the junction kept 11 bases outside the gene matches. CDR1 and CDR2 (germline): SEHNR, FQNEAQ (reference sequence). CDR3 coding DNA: TGTGCCAGCAGCCGGGGGGGACAGAAGGGAAATGAAAAACTGTTTTTT. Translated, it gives CASSRGGQKGNEKLFF.

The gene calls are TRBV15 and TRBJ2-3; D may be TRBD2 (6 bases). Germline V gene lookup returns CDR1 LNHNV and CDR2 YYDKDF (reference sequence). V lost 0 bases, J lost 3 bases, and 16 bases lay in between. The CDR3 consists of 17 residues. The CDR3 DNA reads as TGTGCCACCAGCAGAGATGGATCGCGAGGGACTACAGATACGCAGTATTTT. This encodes CATSRDGSRGTTDTQYF. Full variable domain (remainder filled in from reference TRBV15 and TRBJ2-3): DAMVIQNPRYQVTQFGKPVTLSCSQTLNHNVMYWYQQKSSQAPKLLFHYYDKDFNNEADTPDNFQSRRPNTSFCFLDIRSPGLGDTAMYLCATSRDGSRGTTDTQYFGPGTRLTVL.

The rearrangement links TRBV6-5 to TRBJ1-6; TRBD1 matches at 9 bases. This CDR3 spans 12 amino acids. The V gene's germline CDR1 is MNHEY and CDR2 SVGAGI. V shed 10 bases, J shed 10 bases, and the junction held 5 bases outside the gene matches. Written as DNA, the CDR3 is TGTGCCACGAGGACAGGGGACTCACCCCTCCACTTT. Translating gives CATRTGDSPLHF.

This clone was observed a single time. In DNA form, the CDR3 reads TGTGCCAGCAGATGGACTAGCGGGCCCTCCTACGAGCAGTACTTC. Translated: CASRWTSGPSYEQYF. The genes are TRBV6-5 and TRBJ2-7; 11 bases match TRBD2. This CDR3 is 15 amino acids long. CDR1 is MNHEY, CDR2 SVGAGI, per germline. The junction had 4 bases not matched to a gene; V was cut back by 6 bases and J by 0 bases.

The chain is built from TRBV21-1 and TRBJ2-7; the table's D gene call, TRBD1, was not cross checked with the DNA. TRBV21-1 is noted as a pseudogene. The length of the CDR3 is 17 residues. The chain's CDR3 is CASSKARSQGETYEQYF. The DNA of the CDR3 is TGTGCCAGCAGCAAAGCGAGGTCACAGGGAGAAACCTACGAGCAGTACTTC.

The CDR3 sequence is CASSLDGRPGDLRYGYTF. CDR3 coding DNA: TGCGCCAGCAGCTTGGACGGCAGGCCAGGGGATCTGCGGTATGGCTACACCTTC. The chain couples TRBV5-1 to TRBJ1-2, with a weak D call TRBD1 (6 bases). The CDR3 runs to 18 residues. Germline CDR1 and CDR2: SGHRS and YFSETQ. V lost 0 bases and J 5 bases, leaving 23 bases between the germline ends.

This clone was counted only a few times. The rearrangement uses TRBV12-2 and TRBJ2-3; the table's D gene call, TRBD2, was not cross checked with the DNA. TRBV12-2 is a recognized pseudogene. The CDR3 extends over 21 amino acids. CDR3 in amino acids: CASRYGLAGGDILPSTDTQYF. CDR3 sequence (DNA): TGTGCAAGTCGCTACGGACTAGCGGGGGGAGACATCCTTCCTAGCACAGATACGCAGTATTTT.

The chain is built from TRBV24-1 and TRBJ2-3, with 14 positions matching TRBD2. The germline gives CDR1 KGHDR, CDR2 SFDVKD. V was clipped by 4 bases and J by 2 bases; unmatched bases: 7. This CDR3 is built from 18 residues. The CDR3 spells CATSDGGLAGGDTDTQYF. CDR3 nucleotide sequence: TGTGCCACCAGTGACGGCGGACTAGCGGGGGGAGACACAGATACGCAGTATTTT.

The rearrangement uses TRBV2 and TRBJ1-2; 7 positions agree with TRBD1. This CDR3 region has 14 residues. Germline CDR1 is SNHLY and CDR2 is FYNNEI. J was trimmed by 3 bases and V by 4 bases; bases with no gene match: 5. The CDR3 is CASSGTGSYYGYTF. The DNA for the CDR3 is TGTGCCAGCAGTGGGACAGGAAGCTACTATGGCTACACCTTC. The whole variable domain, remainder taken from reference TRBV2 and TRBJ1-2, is EPEVTQTPSHQVTQMGQEVILRCVPISNHLYFYWYRQILGQKVEFLVSFYNNEISEKSEIFDDQFSVERPDGSNFTLKIRSTKLEDSAMYFCASSGTGSYYGYTFGSGTRLTVV.

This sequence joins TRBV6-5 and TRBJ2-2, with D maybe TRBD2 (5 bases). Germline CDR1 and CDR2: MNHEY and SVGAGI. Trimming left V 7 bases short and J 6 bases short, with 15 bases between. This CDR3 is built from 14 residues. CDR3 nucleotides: TGTGCCAGCACCGCGGGCACCAGGTCCGGGGAGCTGTTTTTT. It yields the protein CASTAGTRSGELFF.

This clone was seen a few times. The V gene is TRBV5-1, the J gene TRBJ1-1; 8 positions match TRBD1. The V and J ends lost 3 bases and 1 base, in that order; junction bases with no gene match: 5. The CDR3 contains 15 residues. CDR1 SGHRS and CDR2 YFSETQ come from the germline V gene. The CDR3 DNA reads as TGCGCCAGCAGCTACGGACAGGGTCGGAACACTGAAGCTTTCTTT. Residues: CASSYGQGRNTEAFF. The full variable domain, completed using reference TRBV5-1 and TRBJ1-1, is KAGVTQTPRYLIKTRGQQVTLSCSPISGHRSVSWYQQTPGQGLQFLFEYFSETQRNKGNFPGRFSGRQFSNSRSEMNVSTLELGDSALYLCASSYGQGRNTEAFFGQGTRLTVV.

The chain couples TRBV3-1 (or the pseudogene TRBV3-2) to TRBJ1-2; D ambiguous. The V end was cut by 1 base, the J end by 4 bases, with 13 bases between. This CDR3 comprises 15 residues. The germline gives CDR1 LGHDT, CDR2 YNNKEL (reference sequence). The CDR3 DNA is TGTGCCAGCAGCCAAGGAGGAAGCCCAACCTATGGCTACACCTTC. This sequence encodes CASSQGGSPTYGYTF.

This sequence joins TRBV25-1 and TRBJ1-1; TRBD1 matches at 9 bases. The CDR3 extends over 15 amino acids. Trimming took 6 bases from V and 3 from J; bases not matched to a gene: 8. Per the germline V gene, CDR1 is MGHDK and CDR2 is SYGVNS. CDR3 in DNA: TGTGCCAGCAGCGATCCGAACAGGGGGCACACTGAAGCTTTCTTT. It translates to CASSDPNRGHTEAFF.

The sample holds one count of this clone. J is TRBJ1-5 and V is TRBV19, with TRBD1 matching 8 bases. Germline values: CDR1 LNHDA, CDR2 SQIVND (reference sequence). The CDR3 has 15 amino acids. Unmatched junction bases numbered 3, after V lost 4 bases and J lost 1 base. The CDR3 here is CASSTDRGSNQPQHF. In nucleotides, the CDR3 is TGTGCCAGTAGTACAGACAGGGGAAGCAATCAGCCCCAGCATTTT.

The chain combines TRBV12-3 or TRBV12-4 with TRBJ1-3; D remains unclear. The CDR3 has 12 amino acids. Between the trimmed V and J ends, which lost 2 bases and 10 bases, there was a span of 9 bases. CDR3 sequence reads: CASSLTLGTIYF. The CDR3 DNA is TGTGCCAGCAGTTTAACCCTCGGGACCATATATTTT.

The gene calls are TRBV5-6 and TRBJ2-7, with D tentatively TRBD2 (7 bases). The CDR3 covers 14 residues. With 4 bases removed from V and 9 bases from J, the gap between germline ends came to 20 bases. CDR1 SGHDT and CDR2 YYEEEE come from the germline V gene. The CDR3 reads CASSPDTGTGGQYF. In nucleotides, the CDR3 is TGTGCCAGCAGCCCTGATACAGGGACGGGGGGGCAGTACTTC.

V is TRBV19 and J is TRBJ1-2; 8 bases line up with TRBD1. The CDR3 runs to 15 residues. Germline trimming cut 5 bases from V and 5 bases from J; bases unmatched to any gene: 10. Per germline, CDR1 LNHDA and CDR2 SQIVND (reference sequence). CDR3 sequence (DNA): TGTGCCAGTAGTGGACAGGGAGGGGGACGGTATGGCTACACCTTC. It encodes CASSGQGGGRYGYTF.

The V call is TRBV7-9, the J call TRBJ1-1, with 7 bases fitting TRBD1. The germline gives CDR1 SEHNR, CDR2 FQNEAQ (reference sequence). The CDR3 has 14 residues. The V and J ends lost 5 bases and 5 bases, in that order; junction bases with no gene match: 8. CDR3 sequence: CASSLDRVRTEAFF. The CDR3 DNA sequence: TGTGCCAGCAGCCTAGACAGGGTGAGGACTGAAGCTTTCTTT.

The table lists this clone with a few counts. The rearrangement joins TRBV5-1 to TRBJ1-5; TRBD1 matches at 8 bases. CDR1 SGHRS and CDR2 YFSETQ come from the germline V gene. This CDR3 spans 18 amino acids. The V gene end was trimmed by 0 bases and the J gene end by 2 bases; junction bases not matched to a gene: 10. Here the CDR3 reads CASSLGLRGLDGNQPQHF. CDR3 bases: TGCGCCAGCAGCTTGGGACTCAGGGGGCTCGACGGCAATCAGCCCCAGCATTTT.

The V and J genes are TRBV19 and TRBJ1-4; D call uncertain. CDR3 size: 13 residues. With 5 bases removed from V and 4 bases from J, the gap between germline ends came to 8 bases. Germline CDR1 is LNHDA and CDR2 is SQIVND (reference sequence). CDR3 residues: CASSERFNEKLFF. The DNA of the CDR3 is TGTGCCAGTAGTGAGCGGTTTAATGAAAAACTGTTTTTT.

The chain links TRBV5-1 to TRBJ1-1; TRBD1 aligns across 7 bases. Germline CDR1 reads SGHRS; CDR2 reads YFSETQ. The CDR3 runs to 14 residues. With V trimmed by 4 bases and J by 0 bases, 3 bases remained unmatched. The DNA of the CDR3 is TGCGCCAGCAGCAGGGGACAGCTGAACACTGAAGCTTTCTTT. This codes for CASSRGQLNTEAFF.

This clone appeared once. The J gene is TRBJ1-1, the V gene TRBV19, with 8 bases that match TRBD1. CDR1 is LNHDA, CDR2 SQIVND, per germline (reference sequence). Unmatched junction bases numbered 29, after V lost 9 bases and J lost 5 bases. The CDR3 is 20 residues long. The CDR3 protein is CASPRDDRGMREVDSTEAFF. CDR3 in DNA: TGTGCCAGCCCCAGGGATGACAGGGGTATGAGGGAGGTTGATTCGACTGAAGCTTTCTTT.

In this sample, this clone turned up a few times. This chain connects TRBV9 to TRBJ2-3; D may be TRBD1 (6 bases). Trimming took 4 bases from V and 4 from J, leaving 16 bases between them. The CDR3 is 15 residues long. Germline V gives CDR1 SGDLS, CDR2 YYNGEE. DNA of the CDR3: TGTGCCAGCAGCTCAATAGGGGGTAGCGCAGATACGCAGTATTTT. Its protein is CASSSIGGSADTQYF.

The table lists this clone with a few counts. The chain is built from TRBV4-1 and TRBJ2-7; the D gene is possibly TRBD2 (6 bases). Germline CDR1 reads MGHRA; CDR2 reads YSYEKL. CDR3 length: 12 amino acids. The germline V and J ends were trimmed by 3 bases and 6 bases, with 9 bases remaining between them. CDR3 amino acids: CASSQGGIEQYF. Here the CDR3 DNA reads TGCGCCAGCAGCCAGGGGGGTATCGAGCAGTACTTC.